The sequence of this T cell receptor (beta chain) was determined in a study of radiotherapy plus CTLA-4 blockade in lung cancer. Across the study: Objective responses were observed in 18% of patients, and disease control was achieved by roughly 29%.

TCRdb's copy holds only in-frame clones and misses some; the assay was immunoSEQ multiplex PCR. The data contain some 60,000 clones, 65% to 80% of them singletons. Notes on the study in general: Clones of tumor-derived TCRs expanded in blood after radiotherapy plus ipilimumab. Interferon-beta and early blood T cell clone dynamics reportedly predicted response best.

Remarks on this clone: Antigen unknown.

This specimen consisted of peripheral blood, obtained from a patient treated with radiotherapy plus ipilimumab. The clonotype was recovered from a human donor with non-small cell lung cancer who had a complete response to radiotherapy plus ipilimumab.

This CDR3 reads CASSFGQPNQPQHF. CDR3 DNA: TGTGCCAGCAGCTTTGGGCAGCCCAATCAGCCCCAGCATTTT. V usage is TRBV7-9 and J usage is TRBJ1-5; no firm D call. V shed 3 bases and J shed 3 bases, with 9 bases lying between them. This CDR3 is 14 amino acids long. The V gene's germline CDR1 is SEHNR and CDR2 FQNEAQ (reference sequence).